The next 27 T cell receptor beta chains were all read from a single sample in a study of beta chain features in type 1 diabetes. Notes on the study in general: The study found moderately but significantly shorter TCRB CDR3s in all four CD4+ subsets of Type 1 diabetes patients.

The sequenced template was cDNA made from the entire isolated RNA. Using immunoSEQ multiplex PCR, the repertoire was profiled, and TCRdb retains in-frame clones only, with some absent. The table records under 200,000 clones, around 8% of them present only once. These receptors lack a known antigen. The sample comprised central memory CD4+ T cells from blood. The receptors were sampled from a woman between 18 and 30 years old with type 1 diabetes.

The chain carries TRBV6-1 and TRBJ1-2; D is ambiguous. The germline CDR1 and CDR2 sequences are MNHNS and SASEGT. CDR3 length: 14 residues. V was trimmed by 0 bases and J by 4 bases, leaving 9 bases between them. CDR3: CASSEAGESYGYTF. The DNA of the CDR3 is TGTGCCAGCAGTGAAGCTGGAGAAAGCTATGGCTACACCTTC.

This clone appeared a few times. The rearrangement links TRBV10-3 to TRBJ2-2; 8 nucleotides align to TRBD2. CDR1 is ENHRY and CDR2 is SYGVKD in the germline V gene. CDR3 length equals 16 residues. The V and J ends lost 11 bases and 5 bases, in that order; junction bases with no gene match: 16. Here the CDR3 reads CAVESAGRGGTGELFF. CDR3 nucleotides: TGTGCCGTCGAGAGTGCGGGACGGGGGGGTACCGGGGAGCTGTTTTTT.

This clone was seen only a few times. CDR3 protein: CASSFLSGNTIYF. The CDR3 bases are TGTGCCAGCAGCTTCCTCTCTGGAAACACCATATATTTT. V and J are TRBV5-6 and TRBJ1-3, with D uncertain. Trimming removed 2 bases from V and 0 bases from J, with 3 bases in between. Germline V CDR1 and CDR2: SGHDT, YYEEEE. The length of the CDR3 is 13 residues.

This clone was counted only a few times. V and J are TRBV4-3 and TRBJ2-1, with 7 bases aligning to TRBD2. With 4 bases clipped from V and 6 bases from J, the junction kept 12 bases outside the gene matches. This CDR3 is built from 16 residues. Germline CDR1 reads LGHNA; CDR2 reads YSLEER. The CDR3 loop reads CASSPQPSGDFNEQFF. The CDR3 nucleotides read TGCGCCAGCAGCCCCCAACCTAGCGGAGATTTCAATGAGCAGTTCTTC.

This sequence joins TRBV6-6 and TRBJ1-2; 11 bases line up with TRBD1. V was clipped by 6 bases and J by 5 bases; unmatched bases: 5. Germline CDR1 and CDR2: MNHNY and SVGAGI (reference sequence). The CDR3 is 14 residues long. CDR3 DNA: TGTGCCAGCAGCCGTGGGACAGGGGGGTATGGCTACACCTTC. This gives the protein CASSRGTGGYGYTF.

This clone was counted between two and nine times. This sequence joins TRBV19 and TRBJ2-1; weak D call: TRBD2 (6 bases). In germline, CDR1 is LNHDA, CDR2 SQIVND (reference sequence). CDR3 length: 13 amino acids. The V end lost 4 bases, the J end lost 7 bases, and 11 bases lay between the germline ends. This CDR3 is CASSNSGGNEQFF. For the CDR3, the DNA is TGTGCCAGTAGTAATTCCGGGGGAAATGAGCAGTTCTTC.

This rearrangement joins TRBV15 to TRBJ2-7; 9 bases agree with TRBD1. Germline V gene data show CDR1 as LNHNV and CDR2 as YYDKDF (reference sequence). The CDR3 loop spans 16 amino acids. V gave up 0 bases and J gave up 1 base; unmatched junction bases: 4. CDR3 sequence reads: CATSRDRDRASYEQYF. The CDR3 coding sequence is TGTGCCACCAGCAGAGACCGGGACAGGGCTTCCTACGAGCAGTACTTC.

This chain joins TRBV19 and TRBJ2-3; TRBD2 matches at 15 bases. Germline values: CDR1 LNHDA, CDR2 SQIVND (reference sequence). V was clipped by 4 bases and J by 5 bases; unmatched bases: 7. The CDR3 has 17 amino acids. The CDR3 protein is CASSTGLAGGPRDTQYF. CDR3 DNA sequence: TGTGCCAGTAGTACCGGACTAGCGGGGGGGCCGAGAGATACGCAGTATTTT.

The rearrangement links TRBV5-1 to TRBJ2-3, with D hard to call. The CDR3 spans 14 residues. Trimming took off 4 bases at V and 0 bases at J, with 9 bases between the two ends. Germline V lookup: CDR1 SGHRS, CDR2 YFSETQ. Written as DNA, the CDR3 is TGCGCCAGCAGCACTCAAACTAGCACAGATACGCAGTATTTT. Its translation is CASSTQTSTDTQYF.

The rearrangement links TRBV4-3 to TRBJ2-1, with TRBD2 matching 8 bases. The CDR3 is made up of 17 amino acids. The germline V gene encodes CDR1 LGHNA and CDR2 YSLEER. Losses at the gene ends were 4 bases for V and 0 bases for J; bases not matched to a gene: 8. The CDR3 sequence: CASSPGVAGSSYNEQFF. CDR3 coding DNA: TGCGCCAGCAGCCCCGGGGTAGCGGGGAGCTCCTACAATGAGCAGTTCTTC.

The chain employs TRBV2 and TRBJ1-1; 8 bases map to TRBD1. The J segment lost 1 base and the V segment lost 8 bases, leaving 6 bases of the junction unmatched. Germline V gives CDR1 SNHLY, CDR2 FYNNEI. This CDR3 has 14 residues. As DNA, the CDR3 is TGTGCCAGCGTCTCCGGGACAGGGAACACTGAAGCTTTCTTT. This sequence encodes CASVSGTGNTEAFF.

This clone was found a few times. The chain uses TRBV18 and TRBJ1-4; 7 bases map to TRBD1. Germline V CDR1 and CDR2: KGHSH, LQKENI. The CDR3 totals 14 residues. The V gene end was trimmed by 4 bases and the J gene end by 12 bases; junction bases not matched to a gene: 11. The CDR3 is CASSLGQALAELFF. The CDR3 DNA reads TGTGCCAGCTCACTTGGACAGGCCCTCGCTGAACTGTTTTTT.

This clone was recorded a few times. V is TRBV20-1 and J is TRBJ1-1, with 7 nucleotides matching TRBD1. The CDR3 has 11 amino acids. Germline assignment: CDR1 DFQATT and CDR2 SNEGSKA (reference sequence). Here the CDR3 reads CSGTVNTEAFF. CDR3 DNA: TGCAGCGGGACAGTGAACACTGAAGCTTTCTTT.

CDR3 nucleotide sequence: TGTGCCAGCAGTTCTCCAGGGGTCGGGGCCAGTGATACGCAGTATTTT. Its protein product is CASSSPGVGASDTQYF. The chain joins TRBV28 to TRBJ2-3, with D possibly TRBD1 on 6 matching bases. The germline V and J ends were trimmed by 4 bases and 6 bases, with 20 bases remaining between them. Per the germline V gene, CDR1 is MDHEN and CDR2 is SYDVKM. This CDR3 region has 16 residues.

With regard to this clone: Other DNA sequences in this sample translate to the same CDR3. The CDR3 loop is CASSLSGLAGGNEQFF. The CDR3 coding sequence is TGTGCCAGCAGCTTAAGCGGACTAGCGGGTGGCAATGAGCAGTTCTTC. The rearrangement links TRBV7-3 to TRBJ2-1, with 11 bases identical to TRBD2. From germline, CDR1 is SGHTA and CDR2 FQGTGA. V trimming: 1 base; J trimming: 6 bases; junction bases outside the gene matches: 5. The CDR3 has 16 amino acids. Full variable domain (remainder filled in from reference TRBV7-3 and TRBJ2-1): GAGVSQTPSNKVTEKGKYVELRCDPISGHTALYWYRQSLGQGPEFLIYFQGTGAADDSGLPNDRFFAVRPEGSVSTLKIQRTERGDSAVYLCASSLSGLAGGNEQFFGPGTRLTVL.

The chain recombines TRBV14 with TRBJ2-7; tentative D call: TRBD1 (6 bases). The CDR3 sequence is 15 residues long. Per the germline V gene, CDR1 is SGHDN and CDR2 is FVKESK. V dropped 0 bases and J dropped 3 bases, with 12 bases sitting between them. The CDR3 sequence is CASSQDVQGNYEQYF. CDR3 nucleotides: TGTGCCAGCAGCCAAGACGTACAGGGCAACTACGAGCAGTACTTC.

This clone came up a few times. The chain uses TRBV11-3 and TRBJ2-3; 7 positions match TRBD2. The CDR3 runs to 15 residues. The germline V gene encodes CDR1 SGHNT and CDR2 YENEEA. The V segment lost 4 bases and the J segment 1 base; nucleotides outside the gene matches: 5. The CDR3 loop reads CASSSSGKRTDTQYF. The CDR3 DNA is TGTGCCAGCAGCTCGAGCGGGAAACGCACAGATACGCAGTATTTT.

This clone has just a few counts. The chain recombines TRBV27 with TRBJ1-1; D perhaps matches TRBD1 (6 bases). V lost 2 bases to trimming and J lost 6 bases, with 10 bases between them. The germline V gene has CDR1 MNHEY and CDR2 SMNVEV (reference sequence). This CDR3 has 13 residues. As DNA, the CDR3 is TGTGCCAGCAGTTTACAGGGGAATCCTGAAGCTTTCTTT. It is translated as CASSLQGNPEAFF.

The chain uses TRBV6-5 and TRBJ1-2; D might be TRBD1 (5 bases). The CDR3 extends over 14 amino acids. Per germline, CDR1 MNHEY and CDR2 SVGAGI. Trimming stripped 6 bases from V and 7 bases from J, with 18 bases between. CDR3 nucleotides: TGTGCCAGCAGCCCCGGGGGTAGGGAGAGTGGCTACACCTTC. Encoded protein: CASSPGGRESGYTF.

V is TRBV7-2 and J is TRBJ1-3, with 10 bases identical to TRBD1. CDR3 length equals 14 residues. V shed 8 bases and J 6 bases; nucleotides not matched to a gene: 7. Germline CDR1 reads SGHTA; CDR2 reads FQGNSA. The CDR3 sequence: CASRKTGGTNTIYF. In DNA, the CDR3 is TGTGCCAGCCGCAAGACAGGGGGCACAAACACCATATATTTT.

This rearrangement joins TRBV7-2 to TRBJ2-1, with 9 positions matching TRBD1. V shed 4 bases and J 3 bases; nucleotides not matched to a gene: 4. Germline V lookup: CDR1 SGHTA, CDR2 FQGNSA. There are 15 residues in the CDR3. The CDR3 DNA reads TGTGCCAGCAGCTCGGGACAGGGACTCTACAATGAGCAGTTCTTC. It is translated as CASSSGQGLYNEQFF.

The chain is built from TRBV10-3 and TRBJ2-5; 9 nucleotides line up with TRBD1. The length of the CDR3 is 16 residues. Germline V gene lookup returns CDR1 ENHRY and CDR2 SYGVKD. With V trimmed by 11 bases and J by 5 bases, 18 bases remained unmatched. CDR3 sequence reads: CAAQPDPGQGWETQYF. CDR3 nucleotides: TGTGCCGCCCAGCCCGATCCGGGACAGGGTTGGGAGACCCAGTACTTC.

This chain connects TRBV7-2 to TRBJ1-1; 8 bases match TRBD1. The germline CDR1 and CDR2 sequences are SGHTA and FQGNSA. V lost 4 bases, J lost 0 bases, and 4 bases stayed unmatched. This CDR3 region has 15 residues. In DNA, the CDR3 is TGTGCCAGCAGCTACCGACAGGGGCTGAACACTGAAGCTTTCTTT. It is translated as CASSYRQGLNTEAFF.

This clone was counted many times. The chain uses TRBV14 and TRBJ2-1; maybe TRBD2 (5 bases). CDR1 is SGHDN and CDR2 is FVKESK in the germline V gene. The CDR3 totals 14 residues. V lost 1 base and J 8 bases, leaving 12 bases between the germline ends. Here the CDR3 reads CASSQGWSGYEQFF. The CDR3 DNA reads as TGTGCCAGCAGCCAAGGGTGGAGCGGCTATGAGCAGTTCTTC.

This clone has more than one count but fewer than ten. The V gene is TRBV5-1, the J gene TRBJ2-1, with 9 bases lining up with TRBD2. The CDR3 spans 18 residues. The junction had 12 bases not matched to a gene; V was cut back by 1 base and J by 4 bases. From germline, CDR1 is SGHRS and CDR2 YFSETQ. CDR3 amino acids: CASSLNSGSTPRYNEQFF. In DNA, the CDR3 is TGCGCCAGCAGCTTGAATAGCGGGAGTACGCCGAGATACAATGAGCAGTTCTTC.

This clone was recorded a few times. The CDR3 here is CASSVSGFVDEQFF. CDR3 bases: TGTGCCAGCAGCGTTAGCGGGTTTGTCGATGAGCAGTTCTTC. V usage is TRBV9 and J usage is TRBJ2-1, with TRBD2 matching 7 bases. Germline V CDR1 and CDR2: SGDLS, YYNGEE. After removal of 2 bases from V and 8 bases from J, the junction contained 7 bases not matched to a gene. This CDR3 contains 14 residues.

A few counts support this clone. This chain joins TRBV11-2 and TRBJ1-6; a possible D gene is TRBD1 (6 bases). V gave up 1 base and J gave up 8 bases, with 12 bases separating them. Germline CDR1 reads SGHAT; CDR2 reads FQNNGV. The CDR3 loop spans 15 amino acids. The CDR3 reads CASSLAQGPYSPLHF. Here the CDR3 DNA reads TGTGCCAGCAGCTTAGCGCAGGGGCCATATTCACCCCTCCACTTT.